Listed here is a single T cell receptor (beta chain). The data were taken from a study of blood T cell repertoires in COVID-19. Overall study context: T cells, B-cell-depleted T cells, or PBMCs supplied cDNA or gDNA.

As processed by the authors: Reference gene primer amplification in the assay estimated nucleated cell counts. Some clones are missing from TCRdb's copy, which holds only in-frame ones; the method was immunoSEQ multiplex PCR. Clone size and the V and J calls come from that table; the DNA yielded D and trimming. The table lists roughly 150,000 clones, around 80% of them singletons. J gave up 0 bases and V 4 bases, and 5 bases lay outside the gene matches. The CDR3 has 16 amino acids. Germline V CDR1 and CDR2: MNHEY, SVGAGI. The V call is TRBV6-5, the J call TRBJ2-1; 8 bases line up with TRBD2. The material sequenced was PBMCs or T cells enriched from blood (not recorded which). The TCR comes from a man over 45 who had recovered from COVID-19. For the CDR3, the DNA is TGTGCCAGCAGTTCCACTCGGGGGGGCTCCTACAATGAGCAGTTCTTC. Protein sequence: CASSSTRGGSYNEQFF.